The clone carrying this T cell receptor beta chain occurred many times. Its target is not known. HTBI primers from iRepertoire and Arm-PCR of CDR3 regions yielded the TCR beta libraries. TCRdb analysed the multiplex PCR reads with MiXCR anew, one entry per CDR3 protein. The sample records 400,000 to 650,000 distinct CDR3 sequences, 15% to 20% being singletons. The sample comes from a study of regulatory T cells in long-lasting Graves disease. The time point: newly diagnosed GD, antithyroid drugs for less than 3 months. There was RNA extracted from PBMCs, and the TCR library was made from it. Overall study findings and caveats: Persistent patients shared more public clonotypes (roughly 2,800) than new patients (roughly 970). Possibly, too few samples lowered accuracy. Persistent disease preferred TRBV28, TRBJ1-2 and TRBJ2-5; new disease, TRBV20-1 and TRBJ2-1.

Trimming stripped 1 base from V and 10 bases from J, with 6 bases between. Germline V gene sequence: CDR1 SGHRS, CDR2 YFSETQ. The CDR3 loop spans 11 amino acids. Another study also made use of these data, one on T cells in Graves' hyperthyroidism and ophthalmopathy.

The receptor comes from a woman aged 35-60 years with Graves disease. The specimen comprised peripheral blood mononuclear cells (PBMCs), sampled at new diagnosis, from a patient treated with antithyroid drugs. The chain carries TRBV5-1 and TRBJ2-1; D is undetermined. This chain's CDR3 is CASSLNREQFF. DNA for the CDR3: TGCGCCAGCAGCTTGAACAGAGAGCAGTTCTTC.